This section outlines one T cell receptor (beta chain) sequence together with its context. Extraction of total RNA produced a minimum of 5.5 micrograms from each sample. Germline V lookup: CDR1 MGHRA, CDR2 YSYEKL. J lost 7 bases, V lost 0 bases, and 12 bases had no gene match. The CDR3 extends over 17 amino acids. These data are taken from a study of blood T cells in healthy people across ages. PCR was performed a second time for about 7 to 11 cycles using a sample-barcoded 5' primer and a J-beta primer mix. TCRdb re-called the 5' RACE reads through MiXCR, storing one row per CDR3 protein. The data contain approximately 850,000 distinct CDR3 sequences, around 42% of them singletons.

The source material was blood. This clonotype originated in a man in his 60s in good health. V is TRBV4-1 and J is TRBJ2-7, with TRBD2 identical over 10 bases. The CDR3 DNA reads TGCGCCAGCAGCCAAGATATTAGCGGGGGGAATCCCGTGGAGCAGTACTTC. Translated: CASSQDISGGNPVEQYF.